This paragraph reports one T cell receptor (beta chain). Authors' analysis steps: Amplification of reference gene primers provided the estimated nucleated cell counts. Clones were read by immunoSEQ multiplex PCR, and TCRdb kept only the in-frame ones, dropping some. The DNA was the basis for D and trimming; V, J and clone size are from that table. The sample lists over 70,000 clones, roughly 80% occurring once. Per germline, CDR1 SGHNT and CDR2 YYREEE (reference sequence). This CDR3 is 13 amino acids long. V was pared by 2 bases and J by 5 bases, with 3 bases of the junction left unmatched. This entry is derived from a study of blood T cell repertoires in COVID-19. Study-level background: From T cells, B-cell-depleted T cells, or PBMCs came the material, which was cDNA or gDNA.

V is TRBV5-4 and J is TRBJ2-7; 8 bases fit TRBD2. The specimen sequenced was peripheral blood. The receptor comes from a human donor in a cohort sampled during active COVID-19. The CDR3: CASSLAGVDEQYF. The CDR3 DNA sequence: TGTGCCAGCAGCTTAGCGGGAGTCGACGAGCAGTACTTC.